This T cell receptor (beta chain) was captured by sequencing in a study of identical twins. About this clonotype itself: Antigen unknown.

Study-level results: Beta out-of-frame sequences showed weaker excess twin sharing. Compared with unrelated sharing, twin-shared out-of-frame alpha sequences had more low-probability sequences.

The CDR3 runs to 18 residues. Germline V CDR1 and CDR2: DFQATT, SNEGSKA (reference sequence). Via MiXCR, TCRdb re-called the 5' RACE reads, giving one row per CDR3 protein. The profile covers fewer than 350,000 distinct CDR3 sequences, with under 9% appearing a single time and approximately 2% taken by the ten largest. In addition, the sample was reused for a study of yellow fever vaccine responses in identical twins.

This TCR derives from a woman aged 18-29 years in good health. Material for sequencing was memory (CD45RO+) T cells sorted from blood. The chain is built from TRBV20-1 and TRBJ2-3; TRBD2 matches at 11 bases. In DNA form, the CDR3 reads TGCAGCCCGAGAGGGCGTAGCGGGGGGGCAAGGAGCACAGATACGCAGTATTTT. This sequence encodes CSPRGRSGGARSTDTQYF.